Listed below are T cell receptor beta chains from one sample, sequenced in a study of shared clonotypes between healthy human individuals. Sequencing was performed with immunoSEQ multiplex PCR; in TCRdb, only in-frame clones are kept and a portion is missing. Among 1,500,000 or so clones, more than 95% were seen once, and the ten largest hold roughly 1.2%. Material for sequencing was naive CD4+ T cells sorted from blood. The source of these receptors is a man aged 25-45 years in good health. Each CDR3 is given with its conserved first and last residue. Each record gives: J gene, V gene, clone size, D gene, CDR3 DNA, CDR3 protein. The D gene is left open where the match is weak. A clone size is listed for some rows: how often the clone was seen (once, few, many), or a class if it is expanded.

TRBJ1-1 TRBV6-5 - TRBD1 TGTGCCAGCAGTTGGGACAGGAACACTGAAGCTTTCTTT CASSWDRNTEAFF
TRBJ2-7 TRBV2 - TRBD2 TGTGCCAGCAGTGAACTAGCGGCGGACCACGAGCAGTACTTC CASSELAADHEQYF
TRBJ2-1 TRBV28 - - TGTGCCAGCTGGGACTTAAGAGAGGAGTTCTTC CASWDLREEFF
TRBJ2-1 TRBV14 - TRBD2 TGTGCCAGCAGCCATACCTCTGGGGCGGCTAGCGGGTGGGATGAGCAGTTCTTC CASSHTSGAASGWDEQFF
TRBJ2-2 TRBV13 - TRBD2 TGTGCCAGCAGCACCGGACCGGGACTAGCTACAAACACCGGGGAGCTGTTTTTT CASSTGPGLATNTGELFF
TRBJ1-4 TRBV29-1 - - TGCAGCGCCATGGGGGGGGCGGACGGCCTTAATGAAAAACTGTTTTTT CSAMGGADGLNEKLFF
TRBJ2-3 TRBV18 - - TGTGCCAGCTCACCACGGGACGGCTCAGATACGCAGTATTTT CASSPRDGSDTQYF
TRBJ1-3 TRBV6-5 - TRBD1 TGTGCCAGCAGACAAACAGGGGGAGGAAACACCATATATTTT CASRQTGGGNTIYF
TRBJ1-1 TRBV27 - TRBD1 TGTGCCAGCAGTTTATACCCATACAGGGGGGAAACTGAAGCTTTCTTT CASSLYPYRGETEAFF
TRBJ2-5 TRBV2 - - TGTGCCAGCACTCCGAGAGAGACCCAGTACTTC CASTPRETQYF
TRBJ2-7 TRBV25-1 once - TGTGCCAGCAGTGAATACTACGAGCAGTACTTC CASSEYYEQYF
TRBJ2-7 TRBV10-1 - - TGCGCCAGCAGTGAGACTAGCAGCCACGAGCAGTACTTC CASSETSSHEQYF
TRBJ2-7 TRBV10-1 - - TGCGCCAGCAGTGAGGGGGACGAGCAGTACTTC CASSEGDEQYF
TRBJ2-1 TRBV7-3 - TRBD2 TGTGCCAGCAGGCCTCTAGGGGACTACAACAATGAGCAGTTCTTC CASRPLGDYNNEQFF
TRBJ2-5 TRBV18 once TRBD1 TGTGCCAGCTCACCCTTACAGGGGGCTGGTCAAGAGACCCAGTACTTC CASSPLQGAGQETQYF
TRBJ2-1 TRBV4-3 - TRBD2 TGCGCCAGCAGCCAAGGCGAACCGGCGGGAGCCTACAATGAGCAGTTCTTC CASSQGEPAGAYNEQFF
TRBJ1-2 TRBV5-4 - - TGTGCCAGCAGCTTCGGGCAGATCTATGGCTACACCTTC CASSFGQIYGYTF
TRBJ2-1 TRBV5-1 - - TGCGCCAGCAGCTTAACCTTAGGGCGGAGGGTATTACAAACCTACAATGAGCAGTTCTTC CASSLTLGRRVLQTYNEQFF
TRBJ2-1 TRBV27 - - TGTGCCAGCAGTAAGCTCCCAACCCCCTACAATGAGCAGTTCTTC CASSKLPTPYNEQFF
TRBJ2-5 TRBV18 - - TGTGCCAGCTCACCACTTAGTGATCAAGAGACCCAGTACTTC CASSPLSDQETQYF
TRBJ2-3 TRBV19 once - TGTGCCAGTAGTATAGTTGGCACAGATACGCAGTATTTT CASSIVGTDTQYF
TRBJ2-1 TRBV28 - - TGTGCCACCAAACGGGGGTCGGGATACAATGAGCAGTTCTTC CATKRGSGYNEQFF
TRBJ2-1 TRBV7-9 - TRBD2 TGTGCCAGCAGACTAGCGGACAATGAGCAGTTCTTC CASRLADNEQFF
TRBJ2-5 TRBV18 - TRBD2 TGTGCCAGCTCACGACTAGCGGGAGGTGTTATGCAAGAGACCCAGTACTTC CASSRLAGGVMQETQYF
TRBJ2-2 TRBV5-4 - TRBD2 TGTGCCAGCAGCTTGGCGGCGGGAGGGGGCACCGGGGAGCTGTTTTTT CASSLAAGGGTGELFF
TRBJ2-2 TRBV5-1 - TRBD2 TGCGCCAGCAGCTACCTAGCGGGAACCGACACCGGGGAGCTGTTTTTT CASSYLAGTDTGELFF